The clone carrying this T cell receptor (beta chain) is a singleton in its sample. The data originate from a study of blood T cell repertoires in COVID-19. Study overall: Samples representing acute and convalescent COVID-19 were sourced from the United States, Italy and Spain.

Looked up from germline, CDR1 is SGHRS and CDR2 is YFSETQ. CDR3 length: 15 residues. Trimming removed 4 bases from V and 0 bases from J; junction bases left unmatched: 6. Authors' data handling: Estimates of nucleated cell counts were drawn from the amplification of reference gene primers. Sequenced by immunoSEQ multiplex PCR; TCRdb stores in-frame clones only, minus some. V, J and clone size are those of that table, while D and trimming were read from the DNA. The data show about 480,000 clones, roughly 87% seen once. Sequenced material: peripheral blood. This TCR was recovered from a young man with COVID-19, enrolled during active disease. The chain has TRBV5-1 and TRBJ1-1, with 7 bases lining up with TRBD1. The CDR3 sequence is CASSEKTGMNTEAFF. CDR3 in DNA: TGCGCCAGCAGCGAAAAGACAGGGATGAACACTGAAGCTTTCTTT.